These 22 T cell receptor beta chains were sequenced from one sample in a study of identical twins. Using its own MiXCR run on the 5' RACE reads, TCRdb lists one record per CDR3 protein. The sample holds around 650,000 distinct CDR3 sequences; under 8.5% are singletons and the top ten take 1.6%. These data also formed part of another study, on yellow fever vaccine responses in identical twins.

Sequencing was done on a sample of PBMCs. All receptors derive from a woman aged 18-29 years in good health.

This clonotype was observed many times. V is TRBV5-1 and J is TRBJ2-3; D is unclear. V was pared by 5 bases and J by 5 bases, with 6 bases between. The CDR3 covers 11 residues. CDR1 and CDR2 from the germline V gene are SGHRS and YFSETQ. CDR3 sequence: CASRAQDTQYF. For the CDR3, the DNA is TGCGCCAGCAGGGCACAAGATACGCAGTATTTT.

This clonotype was observed many times. V usage is TRBV6-1 and J usage is TRBJ2-3; 10 nucleotides match TRBD2. The trim removed 6 bases at V and 4 bases at J, leaving 4 bases unmatched. Germline assignment: CDR1 MNHNS and CDR2 SASEGT. CDR3 length: 14 amino acids. The CDR3 DNA reads as TGTGCCAGCAGGGTTAGCGGGGGGCCAGATACGCAGTATTTT. The encoded protein is CASRVSGGPDTQYF.

The table lists this clonotype with many counts. V is TRBV7-9 and J is TRBJ2-7; 7 nucleotides align to TRBD2. Germline V gene sequence: CDR1 SEHNR, CDR2 FQNEAQ (reference sequence). Trimming cost V 6 bases and J 3 bases; bases outside gene matches: 8. CDR3 length: 14 residues. CDR3 nucleotides: TGTGCCAGCAGGCTTGGGGGGGGAGGCTACGAGCAGTACTTC. Translation gives CASRLGGGGYEQYF.

There are a few counts of this clonotype. The gene calls are TRBV5-1 and TRBJ2-1, with D perhaps TRBD1 (6 bases). V lost 0 bases to trimming and J lost 5 bases, with 9 bases between them. This CDR3 has 14 amino acids. The germline V gene encodes CDR1 SGHRS and CDR2 YFSETQ. The CDR3 spells CASSLGDTNNEQFF. DNA of the CDR3: TGCGCCAGCAGCTTGGGGGACACCAACAATGAGCAGTTCTTC.

The rearrangement joins TRBV20-1 to TRBJ2-2, with D tentatively TRBD2 (6 bases). The CDR3 is made up of 15 amino acids. With 4 bases removed from V and 4 bases from J, the gap between germline ends came to 16 bases. Germline loops: CDR1 DFQATT, CDR2 SNEGSKA (reference sequence). DNA of the CDR3: TGCAGTGCTACCCCCGGGAGTGGAGGCACCGGGGAGCTGTTTTTT. This codes for CSATPGSGGTGELFF.

This clonotype was picked up a small number of times. The chain combines TRBV28 with TRBJ2-4; TRBD1 matches at 8 bases. There are 15 residues in the CDR3. Germline CDR1 is MDHEN and CDR2 is SYDVKM. Trimming cost V 6 bases and J 0 bases; bases outside gene matches: 4. The CDR3 region is CASSPGQVAKNIQYF. CDR3 nucleotide sequence: TGTGCCAGCAGCCCGGGACAGGTAGCCAAAAACATTCAGTACTTC.

This clonotype was seen only a few times. Germline and junction disagree at one end, which may indicate a read error. V gene TRBV28 combines with J gene TRBJ2-6; TRBD2 matches 7 bases. The CDR3 covers 16 residues. CDR1 MDHEN and CDR2 SYDVKM come from the germline V gene. CDR3 nucleotides: TGTGCAAGCAGTGGGGGGGAGAGCTCTGGGGCCAACGTCCTGACTTTC. As protein: CASSGGESSGANVLTF. Variable domain in full (rest from reference TRBV28 and TRBJ2-6): DVKVTQSSRYLVKRTGEKVFLECVQDMDHENMFWYRQDPGLGLRLIYFSYDVKMKEKGDIPEGYSVSREKKERFSLILESASTNQTSMYLCASSGGESSGANVLTFGAGSRLTVL.

This clonotype was found many times. The V and J genes are TRBV5-1 and TRBJ1-6; the D gene is possibly TRBD1 (5 bases). The V end lost 4 bases, the J end lost 7 bases, and 12 bases lay between the germline ends. The CDR3 runs 14 residues. Germline CDR1 SGHRS, CDR2 YFSETQ. The CDR3 DNA reads as TGCGCCAGCAGCGGGGCAGGACGGAATTCACCCCTCCACTTT. This codes for CASSGAGRNSPLHF. Combining the CDR3 with reference TRBV5-1 and TRBJ1-6 gives the whole variable domain KAGVTQTPRYLIKTRGQQVTLSCSPISGHRSVSWYQQTPGQGLQFLFEYFSETQRNKGNFPGRFSGRQFSNSRSEMNVSTLELGDSALYLCASSGAGRNSPLHFGNGTRLTVT.

This clonotype was counted between two and nine times. The V call is TRBV25-1, the J call TRBJ2-2; D may be TRBD2 (5 bases). The CDR3 runs to 12 residues. CDR1 and CDR2 (germline): MGHDK, SYGVNS. Trimming shortened V by 1 base and J by 15 bases, and 12 bases separated the two germline ends. Here the CDR3 reads CASSESRGRVFF. The DNA for the CDR3 is TGTGCCAGCAGTGAATCCCGCGGGCGGGTGTTTTTT.

This clonotype was observed many times. The chain couples TRBV4-1 to TRBJ1-6, with 7 nucleotides matching TRBD1. CDR1 and CDR2 (germline): MGHRA, YSYEKL. V lost 1 base and J lost 7; bases outside the gene matches: 4. CDR3 length: 15 amino acids. The CDR3 DNA follows: TGCGCCAGCAGCCAAGGACAGGGTTGGAATTCACCCCTCCACTTT. This codes for CASSQGQGWNSPLHF.

This clonotype was seen repeatedly, ten times or more. The V call is TRBV7-9, the J call TRBJ2-2; D ambiguous. The V gene's germline CDR1 is SEHNR and CDR2 FQNEAQ (reference sequence). CDR3 length: 14 residues. Trimming cost V 4 bases and J 4 bases, with 10 bases left between them. The CDR3 DNA is TGTGCCAGCAGCTATGGATGGGGCACCGGGGAGCTGTTTTTT. Its translation is CASSYGWGTGELFF.

This clonotype was observed many times. V and J are TRBV5-1 and TRBJ2-2; D is possibly TRBD1 (6 bases). The CDR3 length is 14 residues. Germline V lookup: CDR1 SGHRS, CDR2 YFSETQ. V was trimmed by 6 bases and J by 2 bases, leaving 11 bases between them. Here the CDR3 reads CASNGRGNTGELFF. DNA for the CDR3: TGCGCCAGCAACGGCAGGGGAAACACCGGGGAGCTGTTTTTT.

This clonotype was recorded many times. CDR3: CASSLAGINEQFF. DNA of the CDR3: TGTGCCAGCAGTTTAGCAGGTATCAATGAGCAGTTCTTC. The gene calls are TRBV12-3 or TRBV12-4 and TRBJ2-1; no definite D call. The germline V and J ends were trimmed by 0 bases and 6 bases, with 6 bases remaining between them. The CDR3 has 13 residues.

The J gene is TRBJ2-1, the V gene TRBV20-1; 10 positions agree with TRBD2. Germline V gives CDR1 DFQATT, CDR2 SNEGSKA (reference sequence). Trimming at V came to 0 bases and at J to 3 bases, leaving 2 bases not matched to a gene. The CDR3 has 15 residues. The chain's CDR3 is CSARDSSGSYNEQFF. In DNA, the CDR3 is TGCAGTGCTAGAGATTCTAGCGGGAGCTACAATGAGCAGTTCTTC.

This chain uses TRBV4-1 with TRBJ2-3; D is possibly TRBD2 (6 bases). Trimming removed 4 bases from V and 4 bases from J, with 15 bases in between. This CDR3 comprises 15 residues. Looked up from germline, CDR1 is MGHRA and CDR2 is YSYEKL. Here the CDR3 DNA reads TGCGCCAGCAGCCCGGACTACCTCAAATCAGATACGCAGTATTTT. Its protein product is CASSPDYLKSDTQYF.

This clonotype has only a few counts. V is TRBV5-5 and J is TRBJ2-7; D gene uncertain. The CDR3 spans 16 residues. The germline CDR1 and CDR2 sequences are SGHKS and YYEKEE (reference sequence). V was clipped by 5 bases and J by 7 bases, with 25 bases between them. The CDR3 DNA follows: TGTGCCAGCAGATTAACCGTTGGACCGAAGGTGTGGGAGCAGTACTTC. It is translated as CASRLTVGPKVWEQYF.

The V gene is TRBV7-9, the J gene TRBJ2-5; D might be TRBD1 (6 bases). The germline V gene has CDR1 SEHNR and CDR2 FQNEAQ (reference sequence). The CDR3 consists of 17 residues. Trimming removed 5 bases at V and 3 bases at J, with 22 bases between. CDR3 sequence: CASSLNRARLTEETQYF. The CDR3 nucleotides are TGTGCCAGCAGCCTTAACAGGGCCAGGCTAACCGAAGAGACCCAGTACTTC.

In this sample, this clonotype turned up a few times. The chain is built from TRBV20-1 and TRBJ2-1; no clear D gene. Deletions cut 3 bases from V and 0 bases from J, with 9 bases between. CDR1 and CDR2 (germline): DFQATT, SNEGSKA (reference sequence). The CDR3 runs to 14 residues. CDR3 region: CSASFRSSYNEQFF. Written as DNA, the CDR3 is TGCAGTGCTAGTTTTCGGAGCTCCTACAATGAGCAGTTCTTC.

The rearrangement joins TRBV29-1 to TRBJ2-3; D is unresolved. V was cut by 6 bases and J by 5 bases, with 15 bases left in between. The CDR3 has 13 amino acids. CDR1 is SQVTM and CDR2 is ANQGSEA in the germline V gene. The CDR3 spells CSVVIVLGDTQYF. Written as DNA, the CDR3 is TGCAGCGTCGTAATTGTCCTCGGAGATACGCAGTATTTT.

This clonotype turned up a few times. The CDR3 sequence is CASSLPTGNSYEQYF. For the CDR3, the DNA is TGTGCCAGCAGTCTTCCGACAGGAAACTCCTACGAGCAGTACTTC. This chain uses TRBV6-1 with TRBJ2-7; D might be TRBD1 (6 bases). The CDR3 is made up of 15 amino acids. Germline lookup yields CDR1 MNHNS and CDR2 SASEGT. Trimming took off 5 bases at V and 0 bases at J, with 14 bases between the two ends.

This clonotype was observed many times. The rearrangement uses TRBV5-1 and TRBJ1-1; weak D call: TRBD1 (5 bases). CDR1 is SGHRS and CDR2 is YFSETQ in the germline V gene. The germline V and J ends were trimmed by 0 bases and 0 bases, with 12 bases remaining between them. CDR3 length equals 16 residues. CDR3 residues: CASSLDAGTMNTEAFF. In nucleotides, the CDR3 is TGCGCCAGCAGCTTGGACGCAGGGACGATGAACACTGAAGCTTTCTTT.

The J gene is TRBJ2-3, the V gene TRBV11-1, with D maybe TRBD2 (6 bases). Per germline, CDR1 SGHAT and CDR2 FQDESV (reference sequence). The length of the CDR3 is 18 residues. V was pared by 5 bases and J by 1 base, with 22 bases between. The CDR3 here is CASSPRGVGRDGTDTQYF. The CDR3 nucleotides read TGTGCCAGCAGCCCTAGAGGGGTGGGGCGGGACGGCACAGATACGCAGTATTTT.